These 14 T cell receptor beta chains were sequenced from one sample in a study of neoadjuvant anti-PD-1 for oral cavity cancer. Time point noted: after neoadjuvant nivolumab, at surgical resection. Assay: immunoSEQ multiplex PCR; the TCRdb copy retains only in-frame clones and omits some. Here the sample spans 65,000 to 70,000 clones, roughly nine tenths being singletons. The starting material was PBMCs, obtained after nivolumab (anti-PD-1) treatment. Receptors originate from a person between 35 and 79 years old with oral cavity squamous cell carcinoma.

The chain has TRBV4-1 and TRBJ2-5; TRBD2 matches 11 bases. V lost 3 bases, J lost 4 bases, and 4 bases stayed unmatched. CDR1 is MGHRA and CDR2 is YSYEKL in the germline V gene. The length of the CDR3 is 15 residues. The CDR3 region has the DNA TGCGCCAGCAGCCAGACTAGCGGGGATGGAGAGACCCAGTACTTC. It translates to CASSQTSGDGETQYF.

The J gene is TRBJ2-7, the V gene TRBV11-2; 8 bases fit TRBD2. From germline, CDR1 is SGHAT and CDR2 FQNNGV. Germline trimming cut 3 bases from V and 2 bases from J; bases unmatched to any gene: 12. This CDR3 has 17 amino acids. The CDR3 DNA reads TGTGCCAGCAGCTTCCCCCGTTATCAAGCGGGAGCCTACGAGCAGTACTTC. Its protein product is CASSFPRYQAGAYEQYF.

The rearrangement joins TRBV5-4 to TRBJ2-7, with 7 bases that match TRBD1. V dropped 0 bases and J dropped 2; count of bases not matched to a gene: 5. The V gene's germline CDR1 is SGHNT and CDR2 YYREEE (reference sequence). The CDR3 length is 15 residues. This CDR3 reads CASSLAPGGTYEQYF. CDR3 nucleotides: TGTGCCAGCAGCTTGGCTCCAGGGGGAACCTACGAGCAGTACTTC.

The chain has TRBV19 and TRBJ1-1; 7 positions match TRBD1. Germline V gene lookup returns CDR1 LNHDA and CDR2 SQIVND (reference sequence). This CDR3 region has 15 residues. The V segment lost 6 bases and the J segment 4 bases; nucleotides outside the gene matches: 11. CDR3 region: CASSLVGTARTEAFF. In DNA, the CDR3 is TGTGCCAGTAGCCTAGTTGGGACAGCCCGCACTGAAGCTTTCTTT.

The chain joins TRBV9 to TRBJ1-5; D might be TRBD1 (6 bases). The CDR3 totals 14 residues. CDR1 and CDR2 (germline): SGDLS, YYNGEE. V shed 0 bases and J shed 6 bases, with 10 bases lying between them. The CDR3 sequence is CASSVAGGSQPQHF. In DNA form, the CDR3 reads TGTGCCAGCAGCGTAGCGGGGGGCTCTCAGCCCCAGCATTTT.

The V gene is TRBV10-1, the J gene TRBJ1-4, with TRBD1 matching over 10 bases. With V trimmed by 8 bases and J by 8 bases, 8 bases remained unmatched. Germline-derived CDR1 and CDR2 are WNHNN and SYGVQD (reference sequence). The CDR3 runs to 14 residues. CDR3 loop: CASSPGTGEEKLFF. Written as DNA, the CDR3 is TGCGCCAGCTCTCCCGGGACAGGGGAGGAAAAACTGTTTTTT.

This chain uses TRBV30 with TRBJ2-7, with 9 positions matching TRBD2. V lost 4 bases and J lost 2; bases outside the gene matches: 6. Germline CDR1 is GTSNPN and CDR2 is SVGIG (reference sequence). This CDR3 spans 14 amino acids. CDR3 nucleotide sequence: TGTGCCTGGAAATCGGGACTAGCTACCTACGAGCAGTACTTC. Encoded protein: CAWKSGLATYEQYF.

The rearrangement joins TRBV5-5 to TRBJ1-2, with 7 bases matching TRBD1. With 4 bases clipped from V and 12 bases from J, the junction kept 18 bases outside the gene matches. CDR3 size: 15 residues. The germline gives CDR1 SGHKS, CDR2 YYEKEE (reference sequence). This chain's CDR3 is CASSPGTDDNWRDTF. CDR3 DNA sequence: TGTGCCAGCAGCCCTGGGACAGACGATAACTGGAGGGACACCTTC.

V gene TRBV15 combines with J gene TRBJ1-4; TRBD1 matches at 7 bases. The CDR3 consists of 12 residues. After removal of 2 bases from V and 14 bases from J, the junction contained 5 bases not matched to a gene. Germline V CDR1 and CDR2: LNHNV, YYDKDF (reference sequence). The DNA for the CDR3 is TGTGCCACCAGCAGAACCGGGACAGTGCTGTTTTTT. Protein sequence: CATSRTGTVLFF.

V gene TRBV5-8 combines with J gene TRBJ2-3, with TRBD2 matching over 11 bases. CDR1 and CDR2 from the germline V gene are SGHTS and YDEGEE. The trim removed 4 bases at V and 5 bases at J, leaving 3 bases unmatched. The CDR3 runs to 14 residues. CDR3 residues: CASSTSGSKDTQYF. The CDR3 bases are TGTGCCAGCAGCACTAGCGGGAGTAAAGATACGCAGTATTTT.

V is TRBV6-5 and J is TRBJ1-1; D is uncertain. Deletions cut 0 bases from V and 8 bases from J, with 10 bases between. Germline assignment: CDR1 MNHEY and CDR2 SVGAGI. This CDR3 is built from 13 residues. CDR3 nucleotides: TGTGCCAGCAGTTACTCGATTGCGACGGAAGCTTTCTTT. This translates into CASSYSIATEAFF.

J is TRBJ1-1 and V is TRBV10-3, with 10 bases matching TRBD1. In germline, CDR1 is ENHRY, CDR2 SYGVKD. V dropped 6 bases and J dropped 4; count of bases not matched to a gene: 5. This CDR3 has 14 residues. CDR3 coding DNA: TGTGCCATCAGGACGGACAGGGGGACCACTGAAGCTTTCTTT. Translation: CAIRTDRGTTEAFF.

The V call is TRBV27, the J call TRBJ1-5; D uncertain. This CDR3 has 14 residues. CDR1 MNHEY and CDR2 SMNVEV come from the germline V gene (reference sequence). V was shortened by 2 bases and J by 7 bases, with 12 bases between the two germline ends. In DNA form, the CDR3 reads TGTGCCAGCAGTTTAGTTGGTCGTGGCCAGCCCCAGCATTTT. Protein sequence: CASSLVGRGQPQHF.

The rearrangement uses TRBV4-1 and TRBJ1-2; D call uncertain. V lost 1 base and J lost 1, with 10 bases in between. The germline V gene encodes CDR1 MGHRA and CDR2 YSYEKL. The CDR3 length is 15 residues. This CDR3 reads CASSQVGHLNYGYTF. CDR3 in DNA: TGCGCCAGCAGCCAAGTCGGCCACCTTAACTATGGCTACACCTTC.